This T cell receptor beta chain was obtained from a study of immune cell composition in non-small cell lung cancer. The repertoire was sequenced with immunoSEQ multiplex PCR; TCRdb's copy has only in-frame clones and lacks some. The sample carries 6,600 or so clones, nearly 80% recorded once. Germline CDR1 and CDR2: SGHRS and YFSETQ. The length of the CDR3 is 14 residues. The V end lost 7 bases, the J end lost 8 bases, and 20 bases lay between the germline ends. Findings and caveats of the study: TIL tumour reactivity correlated with maximal tumour-associated clone frequency in adenocarcinoma. Tumour TCR-beta clonality was not significantly tied to smoking pack-years.

With regard to this clone: Its antigen is as yet unknown.

The receptor was isolated from a human donor with non-small cell lung cancer. This sequence joins TRBV5-1 and TRBJ2-3; no reliable D call. The sample comprised lung tumor tissue. Written as DNA, the CDR3 is TGCGCCAGCTCCCTAGATACGGTTTTGGGTACGCAGTATTTT. This gives the protein CASSLDTVLGTQYF. The full variable domain, in which reference TRBV5-1 and TRBJ2-3 provide the parts outside the CDR3, is KAGVTQTPRYLIKTRGQQVTLSCSPISGHRSVSWYQQTPGQGLQFLFEYFSETQRNKGNFPGRFSGRQFSNSRSEMNVSTLELGDSALYLCASSLDTVLGTQYFGPGTRLTVL.